This record concerns one T cell receptor beta chain sequence. The antigen is undetermined. Each CDR3 protein gets one entry after TCRdb re-called the RT-PCR reads with MiXCR. The profile covers 650,000 to 850,000 distinct CDR3 sequences, with roughly 13% appearing a single time and 5.5% to 7% taken by the ten largest. This entry comes from a study of response to subunit inactivated influenza vaccine. General study points: The authors suggested that few new T cells are recruited per seasonal influenza vaccination.

Per germline, CDR1 SGHAT and CDR2 FQNNGV. V was clipped by 8 bases and J by 12 bases; unmatched bases: 15. CDR3 length: 14 residues. This chain links TRBV11-2 with TRBJ2-7, with 11 bases matching TRBD1. The specimen comprised PBMCs from blood, sampled less than 15 days before vaccination. The receptor's source is a man aged 45-65 years who received an inactivated influenza vaccine. The CDR3 reads CASYQGTGGYYGYF. In DNA, the CDR3 is TGTGCCAGCTATCAGGGGACAGGGGGATATTACGGGTACTTC.